The 7 T cell receptor beta chains listed next were all sequenced from one sample in a study of beta chain features in type 1 diabetes. Expressed TCRB transcripts were sequenced after all isolated RNA was converted to cDNA. Clones were read by immunoSEQ multiplex PCR, and TCRdb kept only the in-frame ones, dropping some. There are about 150,000 clones in the sample; about 10% occur only once, and about 0.61% lies in the top ten. Sequences were obtained from central memory CD4+ T cells from blood. The receptors here all came from a man aged 18 to 29 in good health.

The CDR3 DNA is TGTGCCTGGAGTAGCGGGAAGGGCGCAGATACGCAGTATTTT. Translation gives CAWSSGKGADTQYF. The chain has TRBV30 and TRBJ2-3; TRBD2 matches at 7 bases. The CDR3 covers 14 residues. The ends lost 2 bases at V and 4 bases at J; junction bases unmatched: 6. Germline V gene lookup returns CDR1 GTSNPN and CDR2 SVGIG (reference sequence).

The chain uses TRBV9 and TRBJ2-5; the D gene is possibly TRBD2 (6 bases). V gave up 4 bases and J gave up 4 bases, with 14 bases separating them. Per the germline V gene, CDR1 is SGDLS and CDR2 is YYNGEE. CDR3 size: 14 residues. The CDR3 loop reads CASSTRGRGETQYF. The CDR3 DNA reads as TGTGCCAGCAGCACCCGCGGGCGGGGAGAGACCCAGTACTTC.

The chain combines TRBV2 with TRBJ2-4; D perhaps matches TRBD1 (6 bases). Trimming stripped 2 bases from V and 3 bases from J, with 8 bases between. CDR3 length: 14 amino acids. The germline gives CDR1 SNHLY, CDR2 FYNNEI. The CDR3 reads CASSEQGNKNIQYF. For the CDR3, the DNA is TGTGCCAGCAGTGAACAGGGGAACAAAAACATTCAGTACTTC.

This clone was seen a handful of times. This sequence joins TRBV7-2 and TRBJ2-1; 11 bases match TRBD2. CDR3 size: 15 residues. The trim removed 4 bases at V and 4 bases at J, leaving 3 bases unmatched. CDR1 is SGHTA and CDR2 is FQGNSA in the germline V gene. In nucleotides, the CDR3 is TGTGCCAGCAGCTCGGGACTAGCGGTATACAATGAGCAGTTCTTC. Its protein is CASSSGLAVYNEQFF.

This rearrangement joins TRBV7-8 to TRBJ2-7; D unclear. Trimming stripped 0 bases from V and 1 base from J, with 7 bases between. This CDR3 has 14 residues. Germline V gene sequence: CDR1 SGHVS, CDR2 FQNEAQ. CDR3 in amino acids: CASSLAIGSYEQYF. In DNA, the CDR3 is TGTGCCAGCAGCTTAGCTATCGGGTCCTACGAGCAGTACTTC.

To note about this clone: Distinct nucleotide sequences in the sample also encode this CDR3. The chain uses TRBV7-3 and TRBJ2-3; D unclear. The germline gives CDR1 SGHTA, CDR2 FQGTGA. V shed 4 bases and J shed 2 bases, with 4 bases lying between them. The CDR3 runs to 12 residues. The chain's CDR3 is CASSSSTDTQYF. For the CDR3, the DNA is TGTGCCAGCAGCTCCTCCACAGATACGCAGTATTTT. Full variable domain (missing parts from reference TRBV7-3 and TRBJ2-3): GAGVSQTPSNKVTEKGKYVELRCDPISGHTALYWYRQSLGQGPEFLIYFQGTGAADDSGLPNDRFFAVRPEGSVSTLKIQRTERGDSAVYLCASSSSTDTQYFGPGTRLTVL.

V and J are TRBV4-1 and TRBJ1-6; D unresolved. Germline lookup yields CDR1 MGHRA and CDR2 YSYEKL. V lost 0 bases and J lost 9, with 15 bases in between. CDR3 length equals 16 residues. CDR3 bases: TGCGCCAGCAGCCAAGAAGCCTCCAGGATAATTTCACCCCTCCACTTT. Residues: CASSQEASRIISPLHF.